The 23 T cell receptor beta chains given below trace back to one sample, sequenced in a study of control samples from healthy donors and cancer patients (TCRdb year 2020). Library creation used the immunoSEQ multiplex PCR assay. This is the immuneACCESS table as TCRdb keeps it, with only in-frame sequences that have V and J called. A part of the clones is gone; compared with another copy, unresolved V genes explain less than half, and the rest is unexplained. A total of 390,000 or so clones appear in this sample, more than 80% of them only once. The ten largest clones take up around 6.4% of the sample. The sequenced sample was PBMCs. The receptors were sampled from a man in his forties with head and neck cancer.

This rearrangement joins TRBV12-2 to TRBJ1-3. TRBV12-2 is a known pseudogene. The CDR3 loop spans 20 amino acids. CDR3 loop: CASRFPWGNFLTSSGNTIYF. CDR3 bases: TGTGCAAGTCGCTTCCCCTGGGGGAACTTTCTTACCAGCTCTGGAAACACCATATATTTT.

The V call is TRBV6-5, the J call TRBJ1-4, with D possibly matching TRBD1 (6 bases). The V end lost 0 bases, the J end lost 8 bases, and 13 bases lay between the germline ends. The germline V gene has CDR1 MNHEY and CDR2 SVGAGI. This CDR3 comprises 15 residues. CDR3 bases: TGTGCCAGCAGTTACTCCCAAGGGGGGCCGGAAAAACTGTTTTTT. Protein product: CASSYSQGGPEKLFF.

This clone occurred a few times. J is TRBJ2-1 and V is TRBV7-9, with 12 positions matching TRBD2. Germline assignment: CDR1 SEHNR and CDR2 FQNEAQ (reference sequence). The CDR3 extends over 16 amino acids. The V segment lost 4 bases and the J segment 3 bases; nucleotides outside the gene matches: 4. The CDR3 here is CASSSPTSGSYNEQFF. CDR3 nucleotides: TGTGCCAGCAGCTCACCGACTAGCGGGAGCTACAATGAGCAGTTCTTC.

This clone was picked up one time. This rearrangement joins TRBV6-5 to TRBJ1-6, with D hard to call. Per the germline V gene, CDR1 is MNHEY and CDR2 is SVGAGI. The CDR3 is made up of 13 amino acids. With 6 bases removed from V and 9 bases from J, the gap between germline ends came to 12 bases. The CDR3 nucleotides read TGTGCCAGCAGCCTAACTACTGGTTCACCCCTCCACTTT. The encoded protein is CASSLTTGSPLHF.

The chain couples TRBV5-4 to TRBJ2-7, with D perhaps TRBD2 (6 bases). Germline CDR1 and CDR2: SGHNT and YYREEE (reference sequence). The CDR3 is 13 amino acids. Deletions cut 0 bases from V and 5 bases from J, with 9 bases between. CDR3 nucleotides: TGTGCCAGCAGCTTGGATTGGGGGGACGAGCAGTACTTC. It specifies CASSLDWGDEQYF.

The V gene is TRBV19, the J gene TRBJ1-6; TRBD1 agrees at 8 bases. The J segment lost 7 bases and the V segment lost 8 bases, leaving 10 bases of the junction unmatched. The germline V gene has CDR1 LNHDA and CDR2 SQIVND (reference sequence). The CDR3 totals 15 residues. CDR3 region: CASQTRQGRNSPLHF. The CDR3 region has the DNA TGTGCCAGTCAGACCAGACAGGGGAGGAATTCACCCCTCCACTTT.

The chain is built from TRBV2 and TRBJ2-6; D is undetermined. V lost 6 bases and J lost 0, with 12 bases in between. The germline gives CDR1 SNHLY, CDR2 FYNNEI. The CDR3 totals 16 residues. In DNA form, the CDR3 reads TGTGCCAGCAGATTAGGACGGGCCTCTGGGGCCAACGTCCTGACTTTC. Its translation: CASRLGRASGANVLTF.

The chain is built from TRBV18 and TRBJ1-4, with 12 bases aligning to TRBD1. From germline, CDR1 is KGHSH and CDR2 LQKENI. After removal of 4 bases from V and 5 bases from J, the junction contained 2 bases not matched to a gene. CDR3 length: 15 amino acids. CDR3 region: CASSQGTGGNEKLFF. CDR3 nucleotides: TGTGCCAGCTCACAAGGGACAGGGGGCAATGAAAAACTGTTTTTT.

Comments on this clone: The same CDR3 arises from other DNA sequences in this sample as well. The V and J genes are TRBV19 and TRBJ2-7; D not resolved. Germline CDR1 is LNHDA and CDR2 is SQIVND (reference sequence). Trimming took 1 base from V and 1 from J, leaving 8 bases between them. This CDR3 is built from 14 residues. As DNA, the CDR3 is TGTGCCAGTAGTATAGGGGGATTATCCTACGAGCAGTACTTC. Translation: CASSIGGLSYEQYF. The variable domain in full, with the rest retrieved from reference TRBV19 and TRBJ2-7, is DGGITQSPKYLFRKEGQNVTLSCEQNLNHDAMYWYRQDPGQGLRLIYYSQIVNDFQKGDIAEGYSVSREKKESFPLTVTSAQKNPTAFYLCASSIGGLSYEQYFGPGTRLTVT.

The chain employs TRBV4-1 and TRBJ2-1; TRBD2 aligns across 12 bases. The ends lost 2 bases at V and 12 bases at J; junction bases unmatched: 8. Germline V gene lookup returns CDR1 MGHRA and CDR2 YSYEKL. The CDR3 sequence is 15 residues long. The chain's CDR3 is CASSQQGGLAGMQFF. CDR3 nucleotides: TGCGCCAGCAGCCAACAGGGTGGACTAGCGGGAATGCAGTTCTTC.

The chain links TRBV6-5 to TRBJ2-5, with 7 positions matching TRBD2. Germline V CDR1 and CDR2: MNHEY, SVGAGI. The CDR3 has 15 residues. The V gene end was trimmed by 5 bases and the J gene end by 2 bases; junction bases not matched to a gene: 8. The CDR3 reads CASSRVGGFQETQYF. The CDR3 DNA reads TGTGCCAGCAGTCGAGTCGGGGGGTTTCAAGAGACCCAGTACTTC.

The chain combines TRBV6-5 with TRBJ2-2; no firm D call. The CDR3 sequence is 15 residues long. V lost 0 bases and J lost 5, with 10 bases in between. CDR1 is MNHEY, CDR2 SVGAGI, per germline. CDR3 protein: CASSYSLSATGELFF. CDR3 bases: TGTGCCAGCAGTTACTCTTTAAGCGCTACCGGGGAGCTGTTTTTT.

V usage is TRBV19 and J usage is TRBJ1-5, with D uncertain. Looked up from germline, CDR1 is LNHDA and CDR2 is SQIVND (reference sequence). The V and J ends lost 5 bases and 5 bases respectively, with 10 bases between them. CDR3 length: 13 amino acids. The CDR3 sequence: CASSLFGDQPQHF. The DNA for the CDR3 is TGTGCCAGTAGTCTGTTTGGTGATCAGCCCCAGCATTTT. The whole variable domain, remainder taken from reference TRBV19 and TRBJ1-5, is DGGITQSPKYLFRKEGQNVTLSCEQNLNHDAMYWYRQDPGQGLRLIYYSQIVNDFQKGDIAEGYSVSREKKESFPLTVTSAQKNPTAFYLCASSLFGDQPQHFGDGTRLSIL.

The V and J genes are TRBV6-6 and TRBJ1-1, with unresolved D. V was trimmed by 3 bases and J by 0 bases, leaving 8 bases between them. Germline CDR1 and CDR2: MNHNY and SVGAGI (reference sequence). The CDR3 extends over 14 amino acids. The CDR3 loop reads CASSYRDMNTEAFF. DNA of the CDR3: TGTGCCAGCAGTTATAGAGACATGAACACTGAAGCTTTCTTT.

V gene TRBV2 combines with J gene TRBJ2-7; D perhaps matches TRBD2 (6 bases). Per the germline V gene, CDR1 is SNHLY and CDR2 is FYNNEI. V was shortened by 7 bases and J by 1 base, with 17 bases between the two germline ends. The CDR3 runs 15 residues. CDR3 sequence reads: CASNGRSGSSYEQYF. The CDR3 DNA sequence: TGTGCCAGCAACGGGAGAAGCGGATCATCCTACGAGCAGTACTTC.

The chain combines TRBV11-2 with TRBJ2-6, with TRBD1 matching over 7 bases. Germline V CDR1 and CDR2: SGHAT, FQNNGV. Germline trimming cut 5 bases from V and 0 bases from J; bases unmatched to any gene: 7. The CDR3 spans 17 residues. CDR3 DNA: TGTGCCAGCAGCGCAATAGGACAGGCCTCTGGGGCCAACGTCCTGACTTTC. Protein product: CASSAIGQASGANVLTF.

The CDR3 region is CASSYSTGGNTIYF. CDR3 bases: TGTGCCAGCAGCTACTCGACAGGGGGAAACACCATATATTTT. V and J are TRBV7-9 and TRBJ1-3, with 7 bases aligning to TRBD1. Germline assignment: CDR1 SEHNR and CDR2 FQNEAQ (reference sequence). V gave up 4 bases and J gave up 4 bases; unmatched junction bases: 4. The CDR3 is 14 amino acids.

This clone was recorded once. The rearrangement links TRBV4-1 to TRBJ2-7, with 7 bases aligning to TRBD2. CDR1 is MGHRA, CDR2 YSYEKL, per germline. This CDR3 has 15 residues. Germline trimming cut 1 base from V and 2 bases from J; bases unmatched to any gene: 5. CDR3 sequence: CASSQAPAGAYEQYF. The CDR3 bases are TGCGCCAGCAGCCAAGCCCCGGCGGGGGCCTACGAGCAGTACTTC.

The rearrangement uses TRBV11-2 and TRBJ2-7, with a possible D match to TRBD2 (5 bases). CDR3 length equals 15 residues. Trimming cost V 5 bases and J 3 bases, with 17 bases left between them. The germline V gene encodes CDR1 SGHAT and CDR2 FQNNGV. CDR3 coding DNA: TGTGCCAGCAGCGCTCTGAGAATCGGGGTCTACGAGCAGTACTTC. Protein product: CASSALRIGVYEQYF. Filled out from reference TRBV11-2 and TRBJ2-7, the complete variable domain reads EAGVAQSPRYKIIEKRQSVAFWCNPISGHATLYWYQQILGQGPKLLIQFQNNGVVDDSQLPKDRFSAERLKGVDSTLKIQPAKLEDSAVYLCASSALRIGVYEQYFGPGTRLTVT.

The chain links TRBV4-3 to TRBJ2-3; D is perhaps TRBD1 (5 bases). There are 15 residues in the CDR3. Trimming removed 4 bases at V and 0 bases at J, with 11 bases between. Germline CDR1 reads LGHNA; CDR2 reads YSLEER. The CDR3 loop is CASSLAGSSTDTQYF. CDR3 nucleotide sequence: TGCGCCAGCAGCCTCGCAGGGTCTAGCACAGATACGCAGTATTTT.

The chain recombines TRBV6-5 with TRBJ1-5, with D perhaps matching TRBD1 (5 bases). From germline, CDR1 is MNHEY and CDR2 SVGAGI. The V gene lost 6 bases and the J gene lost 1 base, with 10 bases spanning the gap. The length of the CDR3 is 14 residues. CDR3 coding DNA: TGTGCCAGCAGAAACTGGGGGAGCAATCAGCCCCAGCATTTT. Amino acids: CASRNWGSNQPQHF.

The rearrangement joins TRBV25-1 to TRBJ1-5, with TRBD1 identical over 7 bases. The CDR3 runs to 14 residues. Germline-derived CDR1 and CDR2 are MGHDK and SYGVNS. V was clipped by 8 bases and J by 1 base; unmatched bases: 5. The CDR3 reads CASGRQGSNQPQHF. The CDR3 nucleotides are TGTGCCAGCGGCCGACAGGGCAGCAATCAGCCCCAGCATTTT.

The genes are TRBV11-1 and TRBJ2-7; TRBD1 might be the D (7 bases). The V gene's germline CDR1 is SGHAT and CDR2 FQDESV (reference sequence). The CDR3 runs 12 residues. The V end was cut by 4 bases, the J end by 5 bases, with 9 bases between. CDR3 DNA sequence: TGTGCCAGCAGCTCAGGGGGGCACGAGCAGTACTTC. Protein product: CASSSGGHEQYF.